The sequence of this TCR beta chain was determined in a study of Ad26.COV2.S vaccination and SARS-CoV-2 variants. Study-level findings and limits: Total T cell responses were possibly underestimated by TCR breadth and depth analyses.

V was trimmed by 5 bases and J by 0 bases, leaving 10 bases between them. The CDR3 spans 14 residues. Per the germline V gene, CDR1 is MNHNY and CDR2 is SVGAGI (reference sequence). Treatment noted: about 20 received Ad26.COV2.S at low or high dose, single or two shots; a few received placebo; per-sample allocation not given. Day 63 after the first vaccine or placebo injection was the time point for sampling. With respect to this clone: The antigen is undetermined.

Sequencing was performed with immunoSEQ multiplex PCR; in TCRdb, only in-frame clones are kept and a portion is missing. Of about half a million clones listed, 89% were seen once; the top ten hold around 1.8%. The input for sequencing was peripheral blood, taken in a trial of Ad26.COV2.S vaccine versus placebo. This chain connects TRBV6-6 to TRBJ1-1; D gene unclear. The sequence was collected from a person between 18 and 65 years old who received the Ad26.COV2.S COVID-19 vaccine or a placebo. The CDR3 spells CASSPTVMNTEAFF. The CDR3 region has the DNA TGTGCCAGCAGTCCCACAGTGATGAACACTGAAGCTTTCTTT.